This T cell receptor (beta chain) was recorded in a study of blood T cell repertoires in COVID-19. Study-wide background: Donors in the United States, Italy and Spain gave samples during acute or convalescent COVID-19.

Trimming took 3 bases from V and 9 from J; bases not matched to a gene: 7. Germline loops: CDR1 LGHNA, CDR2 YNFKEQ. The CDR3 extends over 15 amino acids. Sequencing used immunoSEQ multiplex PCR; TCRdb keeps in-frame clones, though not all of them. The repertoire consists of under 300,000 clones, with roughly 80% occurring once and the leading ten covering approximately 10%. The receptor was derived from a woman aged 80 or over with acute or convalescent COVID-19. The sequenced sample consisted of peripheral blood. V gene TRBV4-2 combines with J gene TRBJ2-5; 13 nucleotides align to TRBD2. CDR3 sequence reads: CASSHGLAGDPAQYF. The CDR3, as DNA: TGTGCCAGCAGCCACGGACTAGCGGGGGATCCCGCCCAGTACTTC.